Included here is one T cell receptor beta chain sequence, with context. Original analysis: Amplifying reference gene primers gave estimates of nucleated cell counts. Assay: immunoSEQ multiplex PCR; the TCRdb copy retains only in-frame clones and omits some. V and J calls and clone size follow that table, whereas D and trimming were derived from the DNA. The sample gives 130,000 or so clones, over 65% of which show up once; about 5% is in the top ten. The sample originates from a study of blood T cell repertoires in COVID-19. Across the study: Collection of acute and convalescent COVID-19 samples took place in the United States, Italy and Spain. T cells, B-cell-depleted T cells, or PBMCs supplied cDNA or gDNA.

This CDR3 spans 15 amino acids. The germline V gene encodes CDR1 MNHEY and CDR2 SMNVEV (reference sequence). The V end was cut by 2 bases, the J end by 0 bases, with 8 bases between. Sequences were obtained from peripheral blood. The TCR sequence derives from a woman aged 70-85 years with acute or convalescent COVID-19. The chain recombines TRBV27 with TRBJ2-1, with D unclear. CDR3 residues: CASSLIPGSYNEQFF. CDR3 DNA: TGTGCCAGCAGTTTAATCCCAGGCTCCTACAATGAGCAGTTCTTC.